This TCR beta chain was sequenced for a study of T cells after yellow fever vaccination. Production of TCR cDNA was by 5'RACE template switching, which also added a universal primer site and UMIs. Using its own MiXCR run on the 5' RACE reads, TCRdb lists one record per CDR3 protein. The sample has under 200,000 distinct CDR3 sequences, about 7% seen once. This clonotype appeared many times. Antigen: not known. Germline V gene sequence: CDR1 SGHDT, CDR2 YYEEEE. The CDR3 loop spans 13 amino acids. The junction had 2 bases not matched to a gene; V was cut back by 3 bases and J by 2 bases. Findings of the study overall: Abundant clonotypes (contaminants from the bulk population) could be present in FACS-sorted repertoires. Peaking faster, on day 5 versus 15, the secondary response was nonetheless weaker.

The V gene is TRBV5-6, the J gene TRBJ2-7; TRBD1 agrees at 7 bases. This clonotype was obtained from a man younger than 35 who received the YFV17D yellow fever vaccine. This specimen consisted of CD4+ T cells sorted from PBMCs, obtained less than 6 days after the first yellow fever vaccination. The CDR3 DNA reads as TGTGCCAGCAGCTCCACAGGGGCCTACGAGCAGTACGTC. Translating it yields CASSSTGAYEQYV.